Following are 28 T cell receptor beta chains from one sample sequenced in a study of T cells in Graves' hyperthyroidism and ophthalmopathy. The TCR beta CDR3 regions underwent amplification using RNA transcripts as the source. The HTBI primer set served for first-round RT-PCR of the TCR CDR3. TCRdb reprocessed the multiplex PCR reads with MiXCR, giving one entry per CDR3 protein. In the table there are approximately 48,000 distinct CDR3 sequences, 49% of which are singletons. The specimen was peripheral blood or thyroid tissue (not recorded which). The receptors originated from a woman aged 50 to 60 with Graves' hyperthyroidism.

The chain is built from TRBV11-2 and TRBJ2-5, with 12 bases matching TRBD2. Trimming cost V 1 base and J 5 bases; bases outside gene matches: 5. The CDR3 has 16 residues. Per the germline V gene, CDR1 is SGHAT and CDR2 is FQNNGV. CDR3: CASSLGLAGVLETQYF. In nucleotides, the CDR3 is TGTGCCAGCAGCTTAGGACTAGCGGGAGTTTTGGAGACCCAGTACTTC.

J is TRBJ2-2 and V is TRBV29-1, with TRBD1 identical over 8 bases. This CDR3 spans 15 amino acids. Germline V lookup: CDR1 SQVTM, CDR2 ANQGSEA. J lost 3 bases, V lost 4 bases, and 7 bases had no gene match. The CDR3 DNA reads TGCAGCGTTGGGGGGACAGGTGGTGACACCGGGGAGCTGTTTTTT. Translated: CSVGGTGGDTGELFF.

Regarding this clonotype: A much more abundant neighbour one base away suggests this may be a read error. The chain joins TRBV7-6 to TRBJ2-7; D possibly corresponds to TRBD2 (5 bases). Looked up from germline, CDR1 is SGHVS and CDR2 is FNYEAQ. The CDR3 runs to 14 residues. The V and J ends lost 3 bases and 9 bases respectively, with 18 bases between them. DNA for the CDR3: TGTGCCAGCAGCTTTGGCCCGGCAGGAGGAAGGCAGTACTTC. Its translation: CASSFGPAGGRQYF.

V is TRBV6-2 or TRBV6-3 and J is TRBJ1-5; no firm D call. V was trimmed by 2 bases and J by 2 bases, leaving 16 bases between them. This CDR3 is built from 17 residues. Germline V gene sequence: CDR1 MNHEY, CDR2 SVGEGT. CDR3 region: CASSYPPRALCNQPQHF. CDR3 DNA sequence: TGTGCCAGCAGTTACCCCCCACGAGCGCTCTGCAATCAGCCCCAGCATTTT.

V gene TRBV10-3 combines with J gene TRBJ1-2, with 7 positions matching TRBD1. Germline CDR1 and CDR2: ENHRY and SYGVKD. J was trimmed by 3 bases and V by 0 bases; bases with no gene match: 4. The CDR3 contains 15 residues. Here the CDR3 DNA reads TGTGCCATCAGTGAGTCGGGAGGGGGCGACTATGGCTACACCTTC. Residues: CAISESGGGDYGYTF.

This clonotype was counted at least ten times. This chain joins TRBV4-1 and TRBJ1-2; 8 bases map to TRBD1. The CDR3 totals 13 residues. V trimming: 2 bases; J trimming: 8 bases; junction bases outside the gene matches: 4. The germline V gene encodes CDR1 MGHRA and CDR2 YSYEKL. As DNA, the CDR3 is TGCGCCAGCAGCCAATCGACAGGGGAAGGCTACACCTTC. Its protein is CASSQSTGEGYTF.

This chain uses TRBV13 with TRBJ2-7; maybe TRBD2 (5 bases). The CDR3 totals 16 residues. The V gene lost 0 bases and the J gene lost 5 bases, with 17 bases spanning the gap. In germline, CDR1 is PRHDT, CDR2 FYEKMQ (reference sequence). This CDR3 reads CASSLGRGRGFHEQYF. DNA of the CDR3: TGTGCCAGCAGCTTAGGCCGTGGAAGAGGGTTCCACGAGCAGTACTTC.

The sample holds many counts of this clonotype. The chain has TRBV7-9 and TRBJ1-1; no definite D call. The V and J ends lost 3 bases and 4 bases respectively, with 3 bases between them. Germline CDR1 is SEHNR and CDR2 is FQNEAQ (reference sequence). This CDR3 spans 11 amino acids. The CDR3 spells CASSFPTEAFF. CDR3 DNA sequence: TGTGCCAGCAGCTTCCCCACTGAAGCTTTCTTT.

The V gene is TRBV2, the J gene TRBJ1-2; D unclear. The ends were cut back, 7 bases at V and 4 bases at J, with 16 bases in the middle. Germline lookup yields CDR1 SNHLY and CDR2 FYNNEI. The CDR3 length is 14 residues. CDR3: CASMGSLRSYGYTF. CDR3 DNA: TGTGCCAGCATGGGCAGCTTGAGATCCTATGGCTACACCTTC. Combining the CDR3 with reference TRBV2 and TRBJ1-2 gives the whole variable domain EPEVTQTPSHQVTQMGQEVILRCVPISNHLYFYWYRQILGQKVEFLVSFYNNEISEKSEIFDDQFSVERPDGSNFTLKIRSTKLEDSAMYFCASMGSLRSYGYTFGSGTRLTVV.

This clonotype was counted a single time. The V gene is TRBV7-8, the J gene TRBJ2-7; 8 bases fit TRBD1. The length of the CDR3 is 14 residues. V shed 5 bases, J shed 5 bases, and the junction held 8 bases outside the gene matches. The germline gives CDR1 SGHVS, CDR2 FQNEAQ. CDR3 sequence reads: CASSIGQGADEQYF. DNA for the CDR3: TGTGCCAGCAGCATCGGACAGGGTGCCGACGAGCAGTACTTC.

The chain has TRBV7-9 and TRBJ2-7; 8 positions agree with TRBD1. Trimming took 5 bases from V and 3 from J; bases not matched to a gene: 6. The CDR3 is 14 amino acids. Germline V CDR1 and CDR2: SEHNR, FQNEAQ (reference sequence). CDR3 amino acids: CASSARDRNYEQYF. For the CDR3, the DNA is TGTGCCAGCAGCGCGCGGGACAGGAACTACGAGCAGTACTTC. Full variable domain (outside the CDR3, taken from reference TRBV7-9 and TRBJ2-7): DTGVSQNPRHKITKRGQNVTFRCDPISEHNRLYWYRQTLGQGPEFLTYFQNEAQLEKSRLLSDRFSAERPKGSFSTLEIQRTEQGDSAMYLCASSARDRNYEQYFGPGTRLTVT.

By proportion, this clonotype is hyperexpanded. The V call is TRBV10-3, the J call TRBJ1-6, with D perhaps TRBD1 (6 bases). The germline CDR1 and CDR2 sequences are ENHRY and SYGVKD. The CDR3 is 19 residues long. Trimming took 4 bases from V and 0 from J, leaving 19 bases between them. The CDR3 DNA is TGTGCCATCAGTGCGCAGGGGAGACCAACGAGCTCCTATAATTCACCCCTCCACTTT. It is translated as CAISAQGRPTSSYNSPLHF.

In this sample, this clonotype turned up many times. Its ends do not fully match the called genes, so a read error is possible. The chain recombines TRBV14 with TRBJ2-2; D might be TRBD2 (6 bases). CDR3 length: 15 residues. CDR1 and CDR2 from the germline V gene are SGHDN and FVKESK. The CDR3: CASSRQSPNTGGLFF. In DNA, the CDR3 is TGTGCCAGCAGTCGACAGTCCCCGAACACCGGGGGGCTGTTTTTT. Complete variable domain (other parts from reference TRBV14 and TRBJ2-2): EAGVTQFPSHSVIEKGQTVTLRCDPISGHDNLYWYRRVMGKEIKFLLHFVKESKQDESGMPNNRFLAERTGGTYSTLKVQPAELEDSGVYFCASSRQSPNTGGLFFGEGSRLTVL.

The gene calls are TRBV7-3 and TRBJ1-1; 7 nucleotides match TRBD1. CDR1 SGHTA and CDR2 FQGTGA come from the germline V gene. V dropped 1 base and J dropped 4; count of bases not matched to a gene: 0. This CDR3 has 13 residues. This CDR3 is CASSLNRGTEAFF. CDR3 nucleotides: TGTGCCAGCAGCTTAAACAGGGGCACTGAAGCTTTCTTT.

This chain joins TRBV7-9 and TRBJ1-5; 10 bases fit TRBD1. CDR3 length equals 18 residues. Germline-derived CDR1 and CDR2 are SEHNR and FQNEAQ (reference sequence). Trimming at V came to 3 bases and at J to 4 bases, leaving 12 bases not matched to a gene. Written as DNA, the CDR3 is TGTGCCAGCAGCTTCCGGACAGGGGGTATTTCCCATAATCAGCCCCAGCATTTT. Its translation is CASSFRTGGISHNQPQHF.

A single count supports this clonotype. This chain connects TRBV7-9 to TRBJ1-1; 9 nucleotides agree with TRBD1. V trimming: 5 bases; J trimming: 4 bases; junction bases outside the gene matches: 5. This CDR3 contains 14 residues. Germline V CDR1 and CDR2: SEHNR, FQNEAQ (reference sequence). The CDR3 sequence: CASSVGTGFTEAFF. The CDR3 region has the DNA TGTGCCAGCAGCGTAGGGACAGGGTTCACTGAAGCTTTCTTT. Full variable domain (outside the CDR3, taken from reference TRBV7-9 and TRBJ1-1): DTGVSQNPRHKITKRGQNVTFRCDPISEHNRLYWYRQTLGQGPEFLTYFQNEAQLEKSRLLSDRFSAERPKGSFSTLEIQRTEQGDSAMYLCASSVGTGFTEAFFGQGTRLTVV.

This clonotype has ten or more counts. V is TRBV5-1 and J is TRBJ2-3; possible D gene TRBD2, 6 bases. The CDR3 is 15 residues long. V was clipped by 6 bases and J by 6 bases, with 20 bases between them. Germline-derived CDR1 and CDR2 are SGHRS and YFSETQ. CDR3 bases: TGCGCCAGCATACTGGACACGGCAGGAGGGGATACGCAGTATTTT. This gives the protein CASILDTAGGDTQYF.

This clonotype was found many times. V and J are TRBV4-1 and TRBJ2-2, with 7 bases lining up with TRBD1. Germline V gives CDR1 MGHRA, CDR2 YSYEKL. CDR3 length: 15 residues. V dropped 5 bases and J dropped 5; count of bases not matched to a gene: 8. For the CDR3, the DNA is TGCGCCAGCAGCAACTCGGGACAGCTAACCGGGGAGCTGTTTTTT. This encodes CASSNSGQLTGELFF.

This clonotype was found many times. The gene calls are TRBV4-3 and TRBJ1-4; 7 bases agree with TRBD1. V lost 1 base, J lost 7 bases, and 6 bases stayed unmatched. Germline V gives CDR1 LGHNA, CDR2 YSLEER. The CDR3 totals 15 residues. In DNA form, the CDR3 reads TGCGCCAGCAGCCAAGTAGGGGGCCCGGGTGAAAAACTGTTTTTT. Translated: CASSQVGGPGEKLFF.

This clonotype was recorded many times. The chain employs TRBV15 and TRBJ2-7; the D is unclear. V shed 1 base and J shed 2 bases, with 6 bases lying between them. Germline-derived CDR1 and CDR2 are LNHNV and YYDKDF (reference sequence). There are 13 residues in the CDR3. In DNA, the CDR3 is TGTGCCACCAGCAGAGGGTATACCTACGAGCAGTACTTC. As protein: CATSRGYTYEQYF.

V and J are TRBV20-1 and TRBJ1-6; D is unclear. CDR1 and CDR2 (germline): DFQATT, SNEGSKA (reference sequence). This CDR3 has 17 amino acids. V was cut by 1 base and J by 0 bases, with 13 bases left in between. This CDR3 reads CSARAFKTSSYNSPLHF. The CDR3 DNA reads TGCAGTGCTAGAGCGTTTAAGACGAGCTCCTATAATTCACCCCTCCACTTT.

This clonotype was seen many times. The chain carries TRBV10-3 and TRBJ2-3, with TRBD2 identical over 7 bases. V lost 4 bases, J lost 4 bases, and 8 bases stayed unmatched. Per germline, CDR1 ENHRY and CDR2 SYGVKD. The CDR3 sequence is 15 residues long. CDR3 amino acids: CAISGEREVSDTQYF. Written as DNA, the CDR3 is TGTGCCATCAGTGGAGAGCGGGAAGTCTCAGATACGCAGTATTTT.

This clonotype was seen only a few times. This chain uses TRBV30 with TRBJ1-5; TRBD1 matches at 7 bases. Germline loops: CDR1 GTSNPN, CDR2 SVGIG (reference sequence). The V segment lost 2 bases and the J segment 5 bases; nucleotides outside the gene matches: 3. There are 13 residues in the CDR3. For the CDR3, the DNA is TGTGCCTGGAGTAGGGGGCTAGATCAGCCCCAGCATTTT. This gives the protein CAWSRGLDQPQHF. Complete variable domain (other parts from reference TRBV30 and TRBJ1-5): SQTIHQWPATLVQPVGSPLSLECTVEGTSNPNLYWYRQAAGRGLQLLFYSVGIGQISSEVPQNLSASRPQDRQFILSSKKLLLSDSGFYLCAWSRGLDQPQHFGDGTRLSIL.

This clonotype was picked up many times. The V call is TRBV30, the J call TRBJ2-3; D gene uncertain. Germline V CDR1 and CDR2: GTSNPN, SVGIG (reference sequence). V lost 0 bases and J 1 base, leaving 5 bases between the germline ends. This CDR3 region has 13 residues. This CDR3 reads CAWSVLRTDTQYF. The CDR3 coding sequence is TGTGCCTGGAGTGTACTACGCACAGATACGCAGTATTTT.

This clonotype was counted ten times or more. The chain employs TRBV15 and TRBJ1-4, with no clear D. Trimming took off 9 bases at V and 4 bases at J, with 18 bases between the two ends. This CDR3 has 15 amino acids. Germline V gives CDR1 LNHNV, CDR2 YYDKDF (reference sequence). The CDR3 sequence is CATSSDGSGNEKLFF. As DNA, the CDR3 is TGTGCCACATCGTCAGATGGCAGCGGTAATGAAAAACTGTTTTTT.

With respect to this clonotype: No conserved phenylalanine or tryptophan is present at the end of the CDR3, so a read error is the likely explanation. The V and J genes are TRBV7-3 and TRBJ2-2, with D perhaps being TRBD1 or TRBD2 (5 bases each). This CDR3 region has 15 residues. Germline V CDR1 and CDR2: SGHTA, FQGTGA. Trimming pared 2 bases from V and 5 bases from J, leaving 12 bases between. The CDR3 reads CASSLLGERTGELFL. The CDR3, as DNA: TGTGCCAGCAGCTTATTAGGGGAGCGAACCGGGGAGCTGTTTCTT.

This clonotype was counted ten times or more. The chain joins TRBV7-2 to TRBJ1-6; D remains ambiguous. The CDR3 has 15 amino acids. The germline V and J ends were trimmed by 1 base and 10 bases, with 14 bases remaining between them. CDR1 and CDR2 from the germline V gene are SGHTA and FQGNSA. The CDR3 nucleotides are TGTGCCAGCAGCTTAGTCGTCCTCGCCGGATCACCCCTCCACTTT. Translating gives CASSLVVLAGSPLHF.

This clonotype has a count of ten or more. CDR3 region: CASSLEGRGGYTF. The CDR3 region has the DNA TGTGCCAGCAGCTTAGAGGGGCGGGGTGGCTACACCTTC. The chain links TRBV7-2 to TRBJ1-2; maybe TRBD1 (5 bases). Looked up from germline, CDR1 is SGHTA and CDR2 is FQGNSA. V shed 1 base and J shed 7 bases, with 10 bases lying between them. The CDR3 is 13 residues long.